The rows below give T cell receptor beta chains drawn from one sample of a study of follicular helper T cells after annual influenza vaccination. The protocol was immunoSEQ multiplex PCR, while the TCRdb copy is restricted to in-frame clones and leaves out a portion. This sample has over a thousand clones, with 78% found just once. The source material was CXCR5+ CD38+ circulating T follicular helper cells from blood, sampled 7 days after influenza vaccination. These receptors all come from an adult who received the influenza vaccine. The CDR3 runs from the conserved cysteine through the conserved F or W. Fields, in order: J gene, clone size, D gene, V gene, CDR3 DNA, CDR3 protein. D genes are given only for firm matches. Size values are once, few and many counts, or a class for expanded clones, and some rows have none.

>TRBJ1-1|NA|TRBD1|TRBV19
TGTGCCAGTAGTATGAGGACAGGGGGAGGGTCTGAAGCTTTCTTT
CASSMRTGGGSEAFF
>TRBJ2-1|NA|NA|TRBV15
TGTGCCACCAGCAGACCCCCTAGCTTGGGGAATGAGCAGTTCTTC
CATSRPPSLGNEQFF
>TRBJ2-3|NA|NA|TRBV27
TGTGCCAGCAGTTTTGCCCAAACAGGGTTTCTGCCCTACAAACACACAGATACGCAGTATTTT
CASSFAQTGFLPYKHTDTQYF
>TRBJ2-7|NA|TRBD1|TRBV2
TGTGCCAGCAGCTTACAGGGGAAATCGGTCGAGCAGTACTTC
CASSLQGKSVEQYF
>TRBJ2-2|NA|TRBD2|TRBV2
TGTGCCAGCAAACGGGAGGGAGGGCCCGGGGAGCTGTTTTTT
CASKREGGPGELFF
>TRBJ2-3|NA|NA|TRBV9
TGTGCCAGCAGCGTTGGGTTCACAGATACGCAGTATTTT
CASSVGFTDTQYF
>TRBJ1-2|NA|TRBD1|TRBV5-4
TGTGCCAGCAGATCAACAGGGGTCTATGGCTACACCTTC
CASRSTGVYGYTF
>TRBJ1-2|NA|NA|TRBV6-6
TGTGCCAGCAGTTACCTGGGGCAGACCGATGGCTACACCTTC
CASSYLGQTDGYTF
>TRBJ1-5|NA|TRBD1|TRBV7-2
TGTGCCAGCAGCAGAGGGACAGCTACTAGCAATCAGCCCCAGCATTTT
CASSRGTATSNQPQHF
>TRBJ2-7|NA|NA|TRBV6-6
TGTGCCAGCGCCGACAGATCAGTCTCCTACGAGCAGTACTTC
CASADRSVSYEQYF
>TRBJ2-3|few|NA|TRBV6-4
TGTGCCAGCAGTGTAATGGCAGCAGATACGCAGTATTTT
CASSVMAADTQYF
>TRBJ2-1|NA|NA|TRBV6-1
TGTGCCAGCACTCCAGGGACCGCTCAAATGAGGGTGCAGTTCTTC
CASTPGTAQMRVQFF
>TRBJ2-3|once|NA|TRBV7-9
TGTGCCAGCTCTCGGGGGCAGGCAGATACGCAGTATTTT
CASSRGQADTQYF
>TRBJ2-3|NA|NA|TRBV5-1
TGCGCCAGCAGCACGAGACTACGAAGCACAGATACGCAGTATTTT
CASSTRLRSTDTQYF
>TRBJ2-7|NA|NA|TRBV28
TGTGCCAGCAGTTTTCGAGGGGGGGGGATCCGACAGGTCCTTTATTACGAGCAGTACTTC
CASSFRGGGIRQVLYYEQYF
>TRBJ1-4|few|TRBD1|TRBV5-1
TGCGCCAGCAGCTTGGGACAGGGTAATGAAAAACTGTTTTTT
CASSLGQGNEKLFF
>TRBJ2-7|once|NA|TRBV29-1
TGCAGCGTTGGGGGTGGAGACAGCGGCGTCTCCTACGAGCAGTACTTC
CSVGGGDSGVSYEQYF
>TRBJ1-2|NA|NA|TRBV15
TGTGCCACCAGTGCGGGCGTGGGTGGCTACACCTTC
CATSAGVGGYTF
>TRBJ1-2|NA|NA|TRBV9
TGTGCCAGCAGCGTAGAAACGTCAGGATATGGCTACACCTTC
CASSVETSGYGYTF
>TRBJ2-2|few|TRBD1|TRBV30
TGTGCCTGGAACGGACAGGGGTCTGGGACCGGGGAGCTGTTTTTT
CAWNGQGSGTGELFF
>TRBJ1-5|few|TRBD1|TRBV19
TGTGCCAGTAGTATGGGACAGTGGAGGAATCAGCCCCAGCATTTT
CASSMGQWRNQPQHF
>TRBJ2-4|NA|NA|TRBV12-2
TGTGCAAGTCGCTGGATGCGACAGGCCAAAAACATTCAGTACTTC
CASRWMRQAKNIQYF
>TRBJ2-1|NA|NA|TRBV7-3
TGTGCCAGCAGCTTAGGGAACAGGGAGAGTGAGCAGTTCTTC
CASSLGNRESEQFF
>TRBJ2-5|NA|NA|TRBV9
TGTGCCAGCAGCGTAGGAGCGAGCCGCCAAGAGACCCAGTACTTC
CASSVGASRQETQYF
>TRBJ2-1|once|TRBD2|TRBV9
TGTGCCAGCAGCCCCGGGGGCGGGGGGTCCTACAATGAGCAGTTCTTC
CASSPGGGGSYNEQFF
>TRBJ2-7|NA|NA|TRBV19
TGTGCCAGTAGTCTTGGGACTGCGGGGGAGCAGTACTTC
CASSLGTAGEQYF
>TRBJ1-2|few|TRBD1|TRBV28
TGTGCCAGCAGTTTTGGACAGGAGGACTATGGCTACACCTTC
CASSFGQEDYGYTF
>TRBJ2-3|NA|TRBD2|TRBV28
TGTGCCAGCAGTCCTCCTAGCGGGGGTGGTGAAGATACGCAGTATTTT
CASSPPSGGGEDTQYF
>TRBJ1-1|NA|NA|TRBV9
TGTGCCAGCAGCGTCTACTCGGGAGGGGGCACTGAAGCTTTCTTT
CASSVYSGGGTEAFF
>TRBJ2-2|NA|NA|TRBV6-1
TGTGCCAGCAGGCCCGGGACTGCGAACACCGGGGAGCTGTTTTTT
CASRPGTANTGELFF